These 9 T cell receptor beta chains originate from one sample sequenced in a study of CD8+ T cells in alopecia areata. The authors extracted RNA and reverse transcribed it into cDNA as the sequencing template. Repertoires were generated with immunoSEQ multiplex PCR, while TCRdb's copy carries only in-frame clones and drops some. The profile shows hundreds of thousands of clones, approximately 65% of them singletons. Treatment denoted: oral pan-JAK inhibitor, 5-10 mg twice daily. The specimen comprised CD4+ T cells sorted from blood, sampled at week 44, from a patient treated with tofacitinib. The receptors derive from a human donor with alopecia areata.

This clone occurred once. This chain links TRBV4-3 with TRBJ2-2, with 7 nucleotides matching TRBD2. Germline CDR1 LGHNA, CDR2 YSLEER. The ends lost 11 bases at V and 7 bases at J; junction bases unmatched: 10. The CDR3 length is 13 residues. CDR3 region: CAPRCTSVGELFF. The CDR3 DNA reads as TGCGCCCCAAGGTGCACTAGCGTCGGGGAGCTGTTTTTT.

The J gene is TRBJ1-2, the V gene TRBV30, with TRBD1 as a possible D gene (5 bases). The CDR3 covers 14 residues. In germline, CDR1 is GTSNPN, CDR2 SVGIG (reference sequence). Trimming took off 0 bases at V and 4 bases at J, with 12 bases between the two ends. This CDR3 is CAWSVSVGAYGYTF. CDR3 in DNA: TGTGCCTGGAGTGTCTCGGTTGGGGCCTATGGCTACACCTTC. Combining the CDR3 with reference TRBV30 and TRBJ1-2 gives the whole variable domain SQTIHQWPATLVQPVGSPLSLECTVEGTSNPNLYWYRQAAGRGLQLLFYSVGIGQISSEVPQNLSASRPQDRQFILSSKKLLLSDSGFYLCAWSVSVGAYGYTFGSGTRLTVV.

CDR3 loop: CAWSLMDNYGYTF. The CDR3 nucleotides are TGTGCCTGGAGCCTAATGGACAACTATGGCTACACCTTC. The chain is built from TRBV30 and TRBJ1-2; no definite D call. Germline V gene lookup returns CDR1 GTSNPN and CDR2 SVGIG (reference sequence). This CDR3 comprises 13 residues. The V end lost 3 bases, the J end lost 2 bases, and 10 bases lay between the germline ends.

This clone came up once. The chain couples TRBV15 to TRBJ2-1; D possibly matches TRBD1 or TRBD2 (5 bases each). Trimming removed 8 bases at V and 11 bases at J, with 13 bases between. Germline loops: CDR1 LNHNV, CDR2 YYDKDF (reference sequence). The CDR3 contains 11 residues. The CDR3 spells CATDRGDKQFF. The CDR3 nucleotides read TGTGCCACCGATCGAGGGGATAAGCAGTTCTTC.

The chain is built from TRBV29-1 and TRBJ2-3; tentative D call: TRBD2 (6 bases). Per germline, CDR1 SQVTM and CDR2 ANQGSEA. This CDR3 is built from 13 residues. Trimming took 3 bases from V and 2 from J, leaving 9 bases between them. DNA for the CDR3: TGCAGCGTTGATCCGGGAGCCACAGATACGCAGTATTTT. Amino acids: CSVDPGATDTQYF.

This clone has a handful of counts. This sequence joins TRBV7-9 and TRBJ2-5; TRBD2 agrees at 7 bases. The CDR3 has 17 amino acids. The junction had 9 bases not matched to a gene; V was cut back by 1 base and J by 1 base. CDR1 and CDR2 (germline): SEHNR, FQNEAQ (reference sequence). In DNA form, the CDR3 reads TGTGCCAGCAGCTTAGTTTCATACGGCGGGGGCCAAGAGACCCAGTACTTC. It yields the protein CASSLVSYGGGQETQYF.

This chain connects TRBV5-1 to TRBJ2-1; 9 positions agree with TRBD2. V gave up 3 bases and J gave up 9 bases; unmatched junction bases: 13. The CDR3 extends over 16 amino acids. In germline, CDR1 is SGHRS, CDR2 YFSETQ. The CDR3 loop is CASSWDAGGGAGEQFF. The CDR3 DNA follows: TGCGCCAGCAGCTGGGACGCCGGCGGGGGGGCGGGTGAGCAGTTCTTC.

This clone was detected only once. This sequence joins TRBV4-1 and TRBJ1-6; the match to TRBD1 covers 11 bases. The CDR3 is 20 residues long. Germline trimming cut 1 base from V and 8 bases from J; bases unmatched to any gene: 16. Germline assignment: CDR1 MGHRA and CDR2 YSYEKL. The CDR3 bases are TGCGCCAGCAGCCAAGGAGTGCTAGGACAGGGGGCCGGCGGAGATTCACCCCTCCACTTT. Translation: CASSQGVLGQGAGGDSPLHF.

The chain has TRBV7-2 and TRBJ1-5, with TRBD1 as a possible D gene (5 bases). Trimming removed 4 bases from V and 5 bases from J, with 27 bases in between. This CDR3 has 19 residues. In germline, CDR1 is SGHTA, CDR2 FQGNSA. CDR3 protein: CASSSRVEFGDSQYQPQHF. As DNA, the CDR3 is TGTGCCAGCAGCTCTAGAGTGGAGTTCGGTGACAGTCAATATCAGCCCCAGCATTTT.